This T cell receptor beta chain was profiled in a study of blood T cell repertoires in COVID-19. For the study at large: Samples representing acute and convalescent COVID-19 were sourced from the United States, Italy and Spain.

This CDR3 spans 15 amino acids. The ends were cut back, 4 bases at V and 7 bases at J, with 17 bases in the middle. In germline, CDR1 is MGHRA, CDR2 YSYEKL. Authors' methods: Quantification of nucleated cells was approximated via reference gene primer amplification. Method: immunoSEQ multiplex PCR; TCRdb's copy keeps in-frame clones and lacks some. That table is the source of V, J and clone size, and D and trimming were worked out from the DNA. This sample yields over 130,000 clones, of which approximately 88% are seen a single time; 28% belongs to the top ten. V is TRBV4-1 and J is TRBJ1-5; TRBD1 is a possible D gene (6 bases). The sequenced sample was peripheral blood. The TCR comes from a human donor in a cohort sampled during active COVID-19. DNA of the CDR3: TGCGCCAGCAGCCCCGAACAGGGTTCTGGGCAGCCCCAGCATTTT. It yields the protein CASSPEQGSGQPQHF.